The rows below give T cell receptor beta chains drawn from one sample of a study of PD-1 blockade in classical Hodgkin lymphoma. The data were produced by immunoSEQ multiplex PCR, yet TCRdb's version contains in-frame clones alone and is incomplete. The table records tens of thousands of clones, 76% of them present only once. Sequenced here: peripheral blood mononuclear cells (PBMCs), sampled before the second cycle of nivolumab. Receptor source: a human donor with classical Hodgkin lymphoma. Each CDR3 is given with its conserved first and last residue. D genes are given only for firm matches. For some rows the clone size is stated as once, few or many, or as a class when expanded; others skip it.

NA,TRBV2,NA,TRBJ1-4,TGTGCCAGCAGTGAAATCCGGCGGGGTGAAAAACTGTTTTTT,CASSEIRRGEKLFF
TRBD1,TRBV27,NA,TRBJ2-3,TGTGCCAGCAGCAAACGGGACAGGGGCACAGATACGCAGTATTTT,CASSKRDRGTDTQYF
TRBD2,TRBV27,NA,TRBJ2-7,TGTGCCAGCAGTTTCGGCGGGGGGGCCCGCTACGAGCAGTACTTC,CASSFGGGARYEQYF
TRBD1,TRBV5-1,NA,TRBJ2-1,TGCGCCAGCAGCTTGGCCCGGGACAGGGTGACCAATGAGCAGTTCTTC,CASSLARDRVTNEQFF
NA,TRBV6-5,NA,TRBJ1-2,TGTGCCAGCAGTGCCTCTTATAACTATGGCTACACCTTC,CASSASYNYGYTF
NA,TRBV5-4,NA,TRBJ2-3,TGTGCCAGCAGCTTGCCTAGACTAGGCACAGATACGCAGTATTTT,CASSLPRLGTDTQYF
NA,TRBV5-4,NA,TRBJ1-2,TGTGCCAGCAGCTTTCCGGGGGGTGAGGGTGGCTACACCTTC,CASSFPGGEGGYTF
TRBD2,TRBV7-8,NA,TRBJ2-1,TGTGCCAGCAGCCTCCTAGCGGGGGCCTACAATGAGCAGTTCTTC,CASSLLAGAYNEQFF
NA,TRBV2,NA,TRBJ2-3,TGTGCCAGCCATCTAGCTAGCACAGATACGCAGTATTTT,CASHLASTDTQYF
NA,TRBV11-2,NA,TRBJ1-5,TGTGCCAGCAGCTTAGGACAGCGTCAGCCCCAGCATTTT,CASSLGQRQPQHF
NA,TRBV19,NA,TRBJ1-2,TGTGCCAGTAGGATTACATCTTGGACAGCCTTTAACTATGGCTACACCTTC,CASRITSWTAFNYGYTF
NA,TRBV6-1,NA,TRBJ2-3,TGTGCCAGCAGCCGGGACTTTCGCACAGATACGCAGTATTTT,CASSRDFRTDTQYF
TRBD2,TRBV5-1,NA,TRBJ2-3,TGCGCCAGCAGCTTGGTTAGCGGGGGGGCGGCAGATACGCAGTATTTT,CASSLVSGGAADTQYF
NA,TRBV7-8,NA,TRBJ2-2,TGTGCCAGCACCCACAGCGGAGCCGCGAACACCGGGGAGCTGTTTTTT,CASTHSGAANTGELFF
NA,TRBV25-1,few,TRBJ1-4,TGTGCCAGCAGTGGGGGAGGAGGTAATGAAAAACTGTTTTTT,CASSGGGGNEKLFF
NA,TRBV19,NA,TRBJ1-2,TGTGCCAGTAGTGGACGGAGTGGTGGCTACACCTTC,CASSGRSGGYTF
TRBD2,TRBV5-1,NA,TRBJ2-1,TGCGCCAGCAGCTTGTCGGGGACTACCACCTACAATGAGCAGTTCTTC,CASSLSGTTTYNEQFF
NA,TRBV19,NA,TRBJ2-3,TGTGCCAGTAGTATAGAAAGGGCAGCGGGACACACAGATACGCAGTATTTT,CASSIERAAGHTDTQYF
NA,TRBV7-2,NA,TRBJ1-5,TGTGCCAGCAGCTTCAATGGAGGTTATCAGCCCCAGCATTTT,CASSFNGGYQPQHF
TRBD1,TRBV2,NA,TRBJ2-7,TGTGCCAGCAGTGCGGACAGGGGCCACCGGAACTTC,CASSADRGHRNF
TRBD1,TRBV7-8,NA,TRBJ1-2,TGTGCCAGCAGCTCGACAGGGGGGCACTATGGCTACACCTTC,CASSSTGGHYGYTF
NA,TRBV4-3,NA,TRBJ1-6,TGCGCCAGCAGCTTCCTACGGGGTTCACCCCTCCACTTT,CASSFLRGSPLHF
NA,TRBV5-6,NA,TRBJ2-1,TGTGCCAGCAGCTTCGTGTACAATGAGCAGTTCTTC,CASSFVYNEQFF
NA,TRBV9,NA,TRBJ1-2,TGTGCCAGCAGCGTAAACCCAGGGGAGGGCTACACCTTC,CASSVNPGEGYTF
TRBD2,TRBV5-1,NA,TRBJ2-7,TGCGCCAGCAGCTTGGCACCTGGCGGGAGGACAGTCTCCTACGAGCAGTACTTC,CASSLAPGGRTVSYEQYF
NA,TRBV13,NA,TRBJ1-6,TGTGCCAGCAGCTCGTGGGGAGAGGCGAGCTCCTATAATTCACCCCTCCACTTT,CASSSWGEASSYNSPLHF
TRBD2,TRBV29-1,NA,TRBJ2-7,TGCAGCGTTGAAGAATCCCGGGGTAGCGGGGGGTACGAGCAGTACTTC,CSVEESRGSGGYEQYF
TRBD1,TRBV15,few,TRBJ2-3,TGTGCCACCAGCAGAGAGCCTGGACAGGGGAAGACAGATACGCAGTATTTT,CATSREPGQGKTDTQYF
TRBD1,TRBV4-2,NA,TRBJ1-2,TGTGCCAGCAGCCCCAGAAGGGACAGAGCTAACTATGGCTACACCTTC,CASSPRRDRANYGYTF
NA,TRBV4-3,NA,TRBJ1-4,TGCGCCAGCAGCCAAGAAGTCTCCAGAGAAAAACTGTTTTTT,CASSQEVSREKLFF
TRBD2,TRBV6-5,NA,TRBJ2-7,TGTGCCAGCAGAAACGGGGGGTCCTACGAGCAGTACTTC,CASRNGGSYEQYF
NA,TRBV7-3,NA,TRBJ1-2,TGTGCCAGCAGCTTAAGAGTTGGCTATGGCTACACCTTC,CASSLRVGYGYTF
TRBD1,TRBV9,once,TRBJ1-4,TGTGCCAGCAGCGGCCGACAGGGCCTGGATGAAAAACTGTTTTTT,CASSGRQGLDEKLFF
NA,TRBV7-2,NA,TRBJ2-7,TGTGCCAGCAGCTTAGCGGTCGAGCAGTACTTC,CASSLAVEQYF
NA,TRBV7-9,NA,TRBJ2-7,TGTGCCAGCAGCTCCCCTTGGGACGAGCAGTACTTC,CASSSPWDEQYF
TRBD1,TRBV6-6,NA,TRBJ2-5,TGTGCCAGCAGCCCTGAGCAGGGGGCCTTTGGAGAGACCCAGTACTTC,CASSPEQGAFGETQYF
TRBD1,TRBV23-1,NA,TRBJ2-7,TGCGCCAGCAGTCAATCCCGATCAGGGGGCGCTGAATCCTACGAGCAGTACTTC,CASSQSRSGGAESYEQYF
NA,TRBV6-5,NA,TRBJ1-2,TGTGCCGCCGCGAGGTGGGGCTATGGCTACACCTTC,CAAARWGYGYTF
NA,TRBV5-4,NA,TRBJ1-2,TGTGCCAGCAGCTTGGAAGAAGGAGGGATAAGGGAGGACTATGGCTACACCTTC,CASSLEEGGIREDYGYTF
TRBD1,TRBV2,NA,TRBJ1-3,TGTGCCAGCACCCCCAGGACAGGAGGAAACACCATATATTTT,CASTPRTGGNTIYF
NA,TRBV7-8,NA,TRBJ1-3,TGTGCCAGCAGCTTAGGTACGGCAACGGGAAACACCATATATTTT,CASSLGTATGNTIYF
TRBD1,TRBV2,few,TRBJ1-2,TGTGCCAGCAGGGGAGGACAGGGGGTATACTATGGCTACACCTTC,CASRGGQGVYYGYTF
NA,TRBV18,once,TRBJ1-2,TGTGCCAGCTCACCATATTTTGGGGGGCTTCCCTATGGCTACACCTTC,CASSPYFGGLPYGYTF
TRBD2,TRBV6-6,NA,TRBJ2-3,TGTGCCAGCAAACTGCTAGCGGGGGGCGCGGATACGCAGTATTTT,CASKLLAGGADTQYF
TRBD1,TRBV19,NA,TRBJ1-6,TGTGCCAGTAGATGGGGACAGGAGGGGACTTCACCCCTCCACTTT,CASRWGQEGTSPLHF
NA,TRBV7-2,NA,TRBJ2-1,TGTGCCAGCAGGCCAAATAATGAGCAGTTCTTC,CASRPNNEQFF
TRBD1,TRBV7-8,few,TRBJ2-7,TGTGCCAGCAGCTTATACCAGGGGGTAATGTACGAGCAGTACTTC,CASSLYQGVMYEQYF
TRBD1,TRBV6-5,NA,TRBJ2-1,TGTGCCAGCAGTTACTTACCGGGACAGGAGAACAATGAGCAGTTCTTC,CASSYLPGQENNEQFF
NA,TRBV12-5,NA,TRBJ1-2,TGTGCTAGTGGTTTGGGTCCCTCCCAAGGCTATGGCTACACCTTC,CASGLGPSQGYGYTF
NA,TRBV5-1,NA,TRBJ1-2,TGCGCCAGCAGCTTAACAGCCTTGGCTAACTATGGCTACACCTTC,CASSLTALANYGYTF
TRBD2,TRBV6-6,NA,TRBJ2-3,TGTGCCAGCAGTTATACTAAGCGGGGAGATACGCAGTATTTT,CASSYTKRGDTQYF
TRBD2,TRBV4-1,once,TRBJ2-7,TGCGCCAGCAGCCAAGATCCCGGGGGGGCCTACGAGCAGTACTTC,CASSQDPGGAYEQYF
TRBD1,TRBV5-1,NA,TRBJ1-3,TGCGCCAGCAGCGCGGACAGGGAAGCTGGAAACACCATATATTTT,CASSADREAGNTIYF